This TCR beta chain was identified in a study of blood T cell repertoires in COVID-19. V lost 3 bases and J 2 bases, leaving 11 bases between the germline ends. Germline CDR1 KGHSH, CDR2 LQKENI. The CDR3 totals 14 residues. The table came from immunoSEQ multiplex PCR; TCRdb's copy has only in-frame clones and leaves some out. Found here are about 150,000 clones, about 76% of them singletons; the top ten hold around 5%. The sample taken for sequencing was peripheral blood. The chain links TRBV18 to TRBJ2-7, with D possibly TRBD2 on 6 matching bases. The receptor's source is a woman aged 65 to 85 with COVID-19, enrolled during active disease. CDR3 bases: TGTGCCAGCTCACCCGAGGAGGGGCCCTACGAGCAGTACTTC. This encodes CASSPEEGPYEQYF.